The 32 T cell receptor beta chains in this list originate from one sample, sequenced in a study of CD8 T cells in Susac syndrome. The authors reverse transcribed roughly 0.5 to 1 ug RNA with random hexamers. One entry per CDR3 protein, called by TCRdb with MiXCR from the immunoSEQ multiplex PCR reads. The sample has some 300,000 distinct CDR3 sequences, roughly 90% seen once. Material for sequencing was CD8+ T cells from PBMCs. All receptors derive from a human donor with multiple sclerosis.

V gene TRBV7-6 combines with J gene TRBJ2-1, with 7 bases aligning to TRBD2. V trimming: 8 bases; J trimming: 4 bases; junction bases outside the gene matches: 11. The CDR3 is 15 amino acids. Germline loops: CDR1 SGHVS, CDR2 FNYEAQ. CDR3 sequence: CASAPWGGSYNEQFF. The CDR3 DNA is TGTGCCAGCGCCCCGTGGGGGGGTTCGTACAATGAGCAGTTCTTC.

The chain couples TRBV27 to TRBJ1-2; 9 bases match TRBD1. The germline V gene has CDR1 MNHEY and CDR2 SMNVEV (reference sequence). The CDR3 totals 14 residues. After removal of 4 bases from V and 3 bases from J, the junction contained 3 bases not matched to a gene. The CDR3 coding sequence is TGTGCCAGCAGTTCCGGGACAGGGTACTATGGCTACACCTTC. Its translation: CASSSGTGYYGYTF.

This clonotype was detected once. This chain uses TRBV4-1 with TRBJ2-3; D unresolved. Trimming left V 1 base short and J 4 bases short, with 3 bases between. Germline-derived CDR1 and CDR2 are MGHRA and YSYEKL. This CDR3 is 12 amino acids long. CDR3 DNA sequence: TGCGCCAGCAGCCAAGTTGCAGATACGCAGTATTTT. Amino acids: CASSQVADTQYF.

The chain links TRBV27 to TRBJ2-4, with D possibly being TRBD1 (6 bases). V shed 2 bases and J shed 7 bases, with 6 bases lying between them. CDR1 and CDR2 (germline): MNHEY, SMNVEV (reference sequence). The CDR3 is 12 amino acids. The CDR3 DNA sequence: TGTGCCAGCAGTTTAACAGGGAACATTCAGTACTTC. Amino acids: CASSLTGNIQYF.

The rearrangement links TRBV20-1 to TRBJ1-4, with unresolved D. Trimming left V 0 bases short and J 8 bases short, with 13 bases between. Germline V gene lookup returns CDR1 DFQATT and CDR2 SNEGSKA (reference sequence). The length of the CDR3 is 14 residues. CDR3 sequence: CSARDPGEWEKLFF. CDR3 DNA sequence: TGCAGTGCTAGAGATCCAGGAGAATGGGAAAAACTGTTTTTT.

The CDR3 DNA sequence: TGTGCCAGCAACAGGGGTGGGATAGCGGCGAGCTCCTACAATGAGCAGTTCTTC. Protein sequence: CASNRGGIAASSYNEQFF. The genes are TRBV7-8 and TRBJ2-1; D might be TRBD1 (7 bases). Trimming cost V 7 bases and J 0 bases, with 22 bases left between them. The CDR3 consists of 18 residues. The germline gives CDR1 SGHVS, CDR2 FQNEAQ.

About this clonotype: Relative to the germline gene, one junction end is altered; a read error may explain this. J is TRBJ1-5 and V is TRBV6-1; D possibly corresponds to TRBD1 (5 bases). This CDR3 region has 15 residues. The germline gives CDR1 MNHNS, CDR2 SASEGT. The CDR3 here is CASSEHGTYNRPQHF. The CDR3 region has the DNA TGTGCCAGCAGTGAACACGGGACGTACAATCGGCCCCAGCATTTT.

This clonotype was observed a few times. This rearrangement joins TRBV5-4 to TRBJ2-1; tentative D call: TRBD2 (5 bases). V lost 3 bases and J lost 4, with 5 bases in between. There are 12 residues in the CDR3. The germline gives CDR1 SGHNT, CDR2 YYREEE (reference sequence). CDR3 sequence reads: CASSWEYNEQFF. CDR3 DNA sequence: TGTGCCAGCAGCTGGGAGTACAATGAGCAGTTCTTC.

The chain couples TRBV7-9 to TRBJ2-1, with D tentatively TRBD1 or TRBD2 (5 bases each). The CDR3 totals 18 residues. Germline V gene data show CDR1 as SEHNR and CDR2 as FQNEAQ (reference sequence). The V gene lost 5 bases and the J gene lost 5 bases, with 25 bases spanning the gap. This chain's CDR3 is CASSPVGGMGRVHNEQFF. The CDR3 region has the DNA TGTGCCAGCAGCCCGGTTGGCGGTATGGGGCGGGTTCACAATGAGCAGTTCTTC.

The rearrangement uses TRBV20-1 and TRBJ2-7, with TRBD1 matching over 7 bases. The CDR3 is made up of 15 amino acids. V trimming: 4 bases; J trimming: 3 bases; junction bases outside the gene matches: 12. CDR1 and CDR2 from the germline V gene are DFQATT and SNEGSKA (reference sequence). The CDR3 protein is CSANGIGTAIYEQYF. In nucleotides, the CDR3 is TGCAGTGCTAACGGGATCGGGACAGCAATCTACGAGCAGTACTTC.

In nucleotides, the CDR3 is TGTGCCAGCAGTCAACCCCGACAGGGGACAAGCTACGAGCAGTACTTC. Protein product: CASSQPRQGTSYEQYF. The chain is built from TRBV25-1 and TRBJ2-7, with 8 bases fitting TRBD1. The CDR3 extends over 16 amino acids. The germline V gene has CDR1 MGHDK and CDR2 SYGVNS. V shed 5 bases and J 3 bases; nucleotides not matched to a gene: 12.

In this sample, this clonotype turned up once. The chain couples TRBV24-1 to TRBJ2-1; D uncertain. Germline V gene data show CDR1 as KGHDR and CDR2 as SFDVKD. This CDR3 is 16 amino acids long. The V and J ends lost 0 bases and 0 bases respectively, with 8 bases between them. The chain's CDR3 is CATSDLRSSSYNEQFF. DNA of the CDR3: TGTGCCACCAGTGATTTGAGATCAAGCTCCTACAATGAGCAGTTCTTC.

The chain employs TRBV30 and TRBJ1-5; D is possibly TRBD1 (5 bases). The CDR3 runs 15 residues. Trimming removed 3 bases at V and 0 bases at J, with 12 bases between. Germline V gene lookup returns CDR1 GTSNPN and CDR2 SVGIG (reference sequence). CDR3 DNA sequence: TGTGCCTGGAGGGTCGGACAAAATAGCAATCAGCCCCAGCATTTT. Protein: CAWRVGQNSNQPQHF.

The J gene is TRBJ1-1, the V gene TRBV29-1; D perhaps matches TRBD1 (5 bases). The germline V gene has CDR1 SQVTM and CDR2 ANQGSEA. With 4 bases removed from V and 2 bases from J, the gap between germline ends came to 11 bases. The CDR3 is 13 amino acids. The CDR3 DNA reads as TGCAGCGTTGGTTCGGGGCTCAACACTGAAGCTTTCTTT. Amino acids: CSVGSGLNTEAFF.

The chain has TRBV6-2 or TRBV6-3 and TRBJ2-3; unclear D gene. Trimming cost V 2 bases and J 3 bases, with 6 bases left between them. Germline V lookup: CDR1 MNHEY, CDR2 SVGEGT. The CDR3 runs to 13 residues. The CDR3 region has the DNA TGTGCCAGCAGTTACAAGGAGACAGATACGCAGTATTTT. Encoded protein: CASSYKETDTQYF.

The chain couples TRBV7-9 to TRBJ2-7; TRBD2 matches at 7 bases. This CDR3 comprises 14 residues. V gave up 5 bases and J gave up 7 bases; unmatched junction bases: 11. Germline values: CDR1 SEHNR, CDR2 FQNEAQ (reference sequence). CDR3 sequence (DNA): TGTGCCAGCAGCCCTGCCCGGGAGGCGGGGGAGCAGTACTTC. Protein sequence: CASSPAREAGEQYF.

The CDR3 spells CASSLPGGIGTEAFF. CDR3 DNA sequence: TGTGCCAGCAGCTTGCCGGGGGGGATTGGCACTGAAGCTTTCTTT. V usage is TRBV5-6 and J usage is TRBJ1-1; D might be TRBD1 (5 bases). The V end was cut by 1 base, the J end by 4 bases, with 14 bases between. The CDR3 loop spans 15 amino acids. CDR1 and CDR2 (germline): SGHDT, YYEEEE.

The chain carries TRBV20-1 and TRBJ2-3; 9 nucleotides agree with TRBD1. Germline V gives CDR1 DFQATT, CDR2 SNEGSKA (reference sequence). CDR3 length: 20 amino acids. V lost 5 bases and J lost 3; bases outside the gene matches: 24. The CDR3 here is CSAPPIGTGLLYFPTDTQYF. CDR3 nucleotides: TGCAGTGCTCCACCCATCGGGACAGGGCTTCTATACTTCCCTACAGATACGCAGTATTTT.

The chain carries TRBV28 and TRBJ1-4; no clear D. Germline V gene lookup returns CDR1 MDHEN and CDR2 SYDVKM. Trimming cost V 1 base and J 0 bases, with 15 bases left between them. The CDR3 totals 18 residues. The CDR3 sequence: CASSLFRNLAATNEKLFF. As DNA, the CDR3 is TGTGCCAGCAGTTTATTCCGTAATCTTGCCGCAACTAATGAAAAACTGTTTTTT.

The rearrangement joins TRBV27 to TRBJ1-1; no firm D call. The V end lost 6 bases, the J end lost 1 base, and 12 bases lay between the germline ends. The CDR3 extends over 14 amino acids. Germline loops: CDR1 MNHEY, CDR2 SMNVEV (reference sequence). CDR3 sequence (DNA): TGTGCCAGCAGCGATATTACAGCGAACACTGAAGCTTTCTTT. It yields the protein CASSDITANTEAFF.

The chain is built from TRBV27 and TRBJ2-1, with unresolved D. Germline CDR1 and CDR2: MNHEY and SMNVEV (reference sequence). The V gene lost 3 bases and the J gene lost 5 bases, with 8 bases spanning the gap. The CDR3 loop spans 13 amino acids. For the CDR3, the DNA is TGTGCCAGCAGTTTTGTGGTAAACAATGAGCAGTTCTTC. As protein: CASSFVVNNEQFF.

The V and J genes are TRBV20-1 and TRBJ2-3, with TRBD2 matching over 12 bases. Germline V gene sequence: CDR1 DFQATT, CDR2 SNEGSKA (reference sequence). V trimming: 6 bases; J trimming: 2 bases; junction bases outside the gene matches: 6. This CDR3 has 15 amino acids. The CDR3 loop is CSARGLAGNTDTQYF. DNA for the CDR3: TGCAGTGCAAGGGGACTAGCGGGCAACACAGATACGCAGTATTTT.

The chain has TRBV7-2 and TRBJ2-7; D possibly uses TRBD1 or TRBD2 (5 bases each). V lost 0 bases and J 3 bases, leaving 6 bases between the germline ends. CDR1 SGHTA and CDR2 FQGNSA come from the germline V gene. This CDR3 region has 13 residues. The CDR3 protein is CASSLAGVYEQYF. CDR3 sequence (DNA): TGTGCCAGCAGCTTAGCGGGGGTCTACGAGCAGTACTTC.

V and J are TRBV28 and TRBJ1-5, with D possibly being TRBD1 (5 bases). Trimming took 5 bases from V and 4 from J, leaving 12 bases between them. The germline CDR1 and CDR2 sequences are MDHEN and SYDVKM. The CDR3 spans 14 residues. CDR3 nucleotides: TGTGCCAGCAGTAAGACAGAGTCAAATCAGCCCCAGCATTTT. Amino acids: CASSKTESNQPQHF.

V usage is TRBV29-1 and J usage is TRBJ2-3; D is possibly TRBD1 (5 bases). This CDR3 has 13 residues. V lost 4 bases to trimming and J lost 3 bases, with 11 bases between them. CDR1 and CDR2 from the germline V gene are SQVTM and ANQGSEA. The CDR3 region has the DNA TGCAGCGTTGCTCAGGGTAGAACAGATACGCAGTATTTT. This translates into CSVAQGRTDTQYF.

CDR3 amino acids: CSVVGGYEQYF. CDR3 nucleotide sequence: TGCAGCGTTGTGGGAGGCTACGAGCAGTACTTC. The chain uses TRBV29-1 and TRBJ2-7, with D perhaps matching TRBD2 (6 bases). CDR1 SQVTM and CDR2 ANQGSEA come from the germline V gene. This CDR3 comprises 11 residues. V was pared by 4 bases and J by 3 bases, with 7 bases between.

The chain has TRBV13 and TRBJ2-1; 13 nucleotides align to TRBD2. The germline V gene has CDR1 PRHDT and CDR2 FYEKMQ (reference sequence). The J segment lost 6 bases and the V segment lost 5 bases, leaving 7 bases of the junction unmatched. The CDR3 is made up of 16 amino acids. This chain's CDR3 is CASSTLTSGRINEQFF. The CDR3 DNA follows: TGTGCCAGCAGCACCTTGACTAGCGGGAGGATCAATGAGCAGTTCTTC.

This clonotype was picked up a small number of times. The DNA for the CDR3 is TGTGCCAGCAGCTCCGGGAACACTGAAGCTTTCTTT. This encodes CASSSGNTEAFF. The rearrangement uses TRBV13 and TRBJ1-1; the D is unclear. The CDR3 is 12 residues long. In germline, CDR1 is PRHDT, CDR2 FYEKMQ (reference sequence). The ends were cut back, 4 bases at V and 1 base at J, with 4 bases in the middle. Filled out from reference TRBV13 and TRBJ1-1, the complete variable domain reads AAGVIQSPRHLIKEKRETATLKCYPIPRHDTVYWYQQGPGQDPQFLISFYEKMQSDKGSIPDRFSAQQFSDYHSELNMSSLELGDSALYFCASSSGNTEAFFGQGTRLTVV.

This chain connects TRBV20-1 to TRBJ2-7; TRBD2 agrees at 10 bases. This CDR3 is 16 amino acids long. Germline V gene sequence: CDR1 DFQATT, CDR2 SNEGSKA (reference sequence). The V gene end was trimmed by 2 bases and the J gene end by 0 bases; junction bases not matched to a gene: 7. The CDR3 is CSARPLAGDHSYEQYF. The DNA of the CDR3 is TGCAGTGCTAGACCTCTAGCGGGAGACCACTCCTACGAGCAGTACTTC.

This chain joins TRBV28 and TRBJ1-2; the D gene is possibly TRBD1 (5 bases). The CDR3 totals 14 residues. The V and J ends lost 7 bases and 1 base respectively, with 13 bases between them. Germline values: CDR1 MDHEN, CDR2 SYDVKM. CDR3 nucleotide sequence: TGTGCCAGCACCGACCGACAGATTAACTATGGCTACACCTTC. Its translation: CASTDRQINYGYTF.

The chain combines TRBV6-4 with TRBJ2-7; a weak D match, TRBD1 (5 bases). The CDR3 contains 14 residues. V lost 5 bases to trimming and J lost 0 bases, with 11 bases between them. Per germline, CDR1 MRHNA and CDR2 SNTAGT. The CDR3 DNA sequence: TGTGCCAGCAGTTTGACAGAGCCCTCCTACGAGCAGTACTTC. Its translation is CASSLTEPSYEQYF.

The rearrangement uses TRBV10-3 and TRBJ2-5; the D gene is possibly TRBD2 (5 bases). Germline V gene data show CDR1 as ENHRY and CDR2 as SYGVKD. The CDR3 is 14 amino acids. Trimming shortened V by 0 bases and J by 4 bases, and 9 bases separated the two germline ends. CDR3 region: CAISESAGGETQYF. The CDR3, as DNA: TGTGCCATCAGTGAGTCCGCTGGAGGAGAGACCCAGTACTTC.